This T cell receptor beta chain emerged from a study of Graves' ophthalmopathy and Graves' hyperthyroidism. Study-level points and caveats: Ophthalmopathy progression was predicted by the model at about 69% sensitivity and about 74% specificity.

V gave up 11 bases and J gave up 1 base, with 30 bases separating them. The germline gives CDR1 MNHEY, CDR2 SMNVEV (reference sequence). The CDR3 is 19 amino acids. TCR beta CDR3 regions were amplified from RNA transcripts. After a first-round RT-PCR with HTBI primers, a second-round multiplex PCR was run. TCRdb analysed the multiplex PCR reads with MiXCR anew, one entry per CDR3 protein. The sample yields about 220,000 distinct CDR3 sequences, around a fifth seen once. A word on this clonotype: Its antigen remains unknown.

The V gene is TRBV27, the J gene TRBJ1-5; D remains unclear. This TCR was recovered from a woman aged 45 to 65 with Graves' ophthalmopathy. The sequencing input was peripheral blood. The CDR3 sequence is CAGRPSTDPYRPSNQPQHF. CDR3 bases: TGTGCCGGTAGGCCCTCCACAGACCCTTATAGACCAAGCAATCAGCCCCAGCATTTT.